The sequence of this TCR beta chain was determined in a study of CD8 T cells in Susac syndrome. RNA totalling roughly 0.5 to 1 ug underwent reverse transcription with random hexamers. An immunoSEQ multiplex PCR generated amplified TCR beta CDR3 products spanning 54 Vbeta and 13 Jbeta. One entry per CDR3 protein, called by TCRdb with MiXCR from the immunoSEQ multiplex PCR reads. In the table there are about 21,000 distinct CDR3 sequences, 85% to 95% of which are singletons. The V segment lost 5 bases and the J segment 7 bases; nucleotides outside the gene matches: 6. The germline gives CDR1 MNHEY, CDR2 SVGAGI. The CDR3 runs 15 residues. As controls, healthy donors matched for age and sex were used.

The receptor's source is a human donor in good health. V usage is TRBV6-5 and J usage is TRBJ2-1; 12 nucleotides agree with TRBD1. Sequences were obtained from CD8+ T cells from PBMCs. The CDR3 coding sequence is TGTGCCAGCAGTCGGGGACAGGGGGCGCAAAATGAGCAGTTCTTC. It codes for CASSRGQGAQNEQFF.